Following are 12 T cell receptor beta chains from one sample sequenced in a study of T cells in Graves' hyperthyroidism and ophthalmopathy. The CDR3 regions of TCR beta were amplified from RNA transcripts. The TCR CDR3 was amplified in a first-round RT-PCR using the HTBI primer set. TCRdb recomputed calls from the multiplex PCR reads with MiXCR, one row per CDR3 protein. The sample lists hundreds of thousands of distinct CDR3 sequences, approximately 19% occurring once. The sequencing sample was made of blood. Receptor source: a woman between 18 and 29 years old with Graves' hyperthyroidism.

This clonotype appeared many times. The chain employs TRBV20-1 and TRBJ1-1; unclear D gene. Germline values: CDR1 DFQATT, CDR2 SNEGSKA (reference sequence). This CDR3 has 16 amino acids. V lost 0 bases and J lost 0, with 14 bases in between. CDR3 protein: CSARDVQDNMNTEAFF. As DNA, the CDR3 is TGCAGTGCTAGAGATGTTCAGGATAACATGAACACTGAAGCTTTCTTT.

This clonotype was recorded many times. V and J are TRBV20-1 and TRBJ1-1, with D perhaps TRBD1 (6 bases). Germline-derived CDR1 and CDR2 are DFQATT and SNEGSKA (reference sequence). This CDR3 spans 13 amino acids. V shed 5 bases and J shed 5 bases, with 15 bases lying between them. The CDR3 region has the DNA TGCAGTGCTCGGAACAGGGTTGGGACTGAAGCTTTCTTT. Protein: CSARNRVGTEAFF.

The chain uses TRBV6-1 and TRBJ2-5; the match to TRBD1 covers 7 bases. This CDR3 contains 15 residues. V lost 8 bases, J lost 4 bases, and 13 bases stayed unmatched. Per germline, CDR1 MNHNS and CDR2 SASEGT. CDR3 amino acids: CASGGQPGRGETQYF. The DNA of the CDR3 is TGTGCCAGCGGGGGACAGCCGGGGCGTGGAGAGACCCAGTACTTC.

This clonotype has a count of ten or more. The J gene is TRBJ2-3, the V gene TRBV6-5; perhaps TRBD2 as D (6 bases). Germline V gene sequence: CDR1 MNHEY, CDR2 SVGAGI. V lost 0 bases to trimming and J lost 6 bases, with 16 bases between them. This CDR3 comprises 16 residues. The CDR3 loop reads CASSYSGLQATDTQYF. The DNA of the CDR3 is TGTGCCAGCAGTTACTCGGGACTCCAGGCCACGGATACGCAGTATTTT.

This clonotype was seen repeatedly, ten times or more. This rearrangement joins TRBV2 to TRBJ2-7; no clear D. There are 13 residues in the CDR3. Between the trimmed V and J ends, which lost 8 bases and 3 bases, there was a span of 14 bases. Germline V gene lookup returns CDR1 SNHLY and CDR2 FYNNEI. This CDR3 is CASEDPMDYEQYF. The CDR3 DNA follows: TGTGCCAGCGAAGATCCTATGGACTACGAGCAGTACTTC.

This clonotype showed up many times. The V and J genes are TRBV5-6 and TRBJ2-7; D may be TRBD2 (5 bases). V lost 4 bases, J lost 0 bases, and 17 bases lay in between. Germline lookup yields CDR1 SGHDT and CDR2 YYEEEE. This CDR3 has 16 amino acids. CDR3 in amino acids: CASSPSWVEDSYEQYF. The CDR3 DNA sequence: TGTGCCAGCAGCCCTAGCTGGGTCGAGGACTCCTACGAGCAGTACTTC.

This clonotype was recorded many times. The chain links TRBV12-3 or TRBV12-4 to TRBJ1-6; the D gene is possibly TRBD1 (5 bases). V was trimmed by 3 bases and J by 0 bases, leaving 12 bases between them. This CDR3 region has 17 residues. CDR3 amino acids: CASSFLGTSSYNSPLHF. CDR3 bases: TGTGCCAGCAGTTTCCTGGGGACTAGCTCCTATAATTCACCCCTCCACTTT.

With respect to this clonotype: This may be a read error: a much more frequent sequence differs by one nucleotide. V and J are TRBV19 and TRBJ1-1; TRBD1 might be the D (6 bases). The germline gives CDR1 LNHDA, CDR2 SQIVND (reference sequence). The ends were cut back, 3 bases at V and 2 bases at J, with 13 bases in the middle. The CDR3 has 15 amino acids. CDR3 DNA sequence: TGTGCCAGTAGTATCAGGACAGCAATAAACACTGAAGCTTTCTTT. Protein: CASSIRTAINTEAFF.

Ten or more counts support this clonotype. The V gene is TRBV18, the J gene TRBJ1-2, with 7 bases that match TRBD1. The CDR3 totals 15 residues. The V and J ends lost 3 bases and 3 bases, in that order; junction bases with no gene match: 7. The germline gives CDR1 KGHSH, CDR2 LQKENI. The CDR3 nucleotides are TGTGCCAGCTCACCCACCGGGACAGACCACTATGGCTACACCTTC. It specifies CASSPTGTDHYGYTF. The whole variable domain, filled in from reference TRBV18 and TRBJ1-2, reads NAGVMQNPRHLVRRRGQEARLRCSPMKGHSHVYWYRQLPEEGLKFMVYLQKENIIDESGMPKERFSAEFPKEGPSILRIQQVVRGDSAAYFCASSPTGTDHYGYTFGSGTRLTVV.

This clonotype was counted many times. The chain employs TRBV30 and TRBJ1-1; TRBD1 matches at 8 bases. J lost 5 bases, V lost 3 bases, and 5 bases had no gene match. Looked up from germline, CDR1 is GTSNPN and CDR2 is SVGIG (reference sequence). This CDR3 is 13 amino acids long. Here the CDR3 reads CAWSLHRGTEAFF. CDR3 nucleotides: TGTGCCTGGAGCCTCCACAGGGGGACTGAAGCTTTCTTT.

This clonotype was found a few times. One junction end disagrees with the germline gene, perhaps due to a read error. The chain has TRBV5-1 and TRBJ2-7, with 10 bases identical to TRBD2. Germline V CDR1 and CDR2: SGHRS, YFSETQ. CDR3 length: 18 residues. The CDR3 DNA reads as TGCGCCAACAGCTTGGCGACGAGCGGGGGGGCCTGGACCTACGAGCAGTACTTC. Its translation is CANSLATSGGAWTYEQYF.

This clonotype was seen at least ten times. The CDR3 protein is CSAAPHRGNYGYTF. The CDR3 DNA follows: TGCAGTGCTGCACCCCACAGGGGGAACTATGGCTACACCTTC. The J gene is TRBJ1-2, the V gene TRBV20-1; 8 bases agree with TRBD1. The J segment lost 2 bases and the V segment lost 5 bases, leaving 7 bases of the junction unmatched. The CDR3 covers 14 residues. Looked up from germline, CDR1 is DFQATT and CDR2 is SNEGSKA (reference sequence).